One and the same sample provided the 24 T cell receptor beta chains below, sequenced in a study of blood T cell repertoires in COVID-19. Repertoires were generated with immunoSEQ multiplex PCR, while TCRdb's copy carries only in-frame clones and drops some. The sample has 35,000 or so clones; about 87% are singletons. Sequenced: peripheral blood. These receptors all stem from a man aged 65-85 years with acute or convalescent COVID-19.

The chain uses TRBV3-1 (or the pseudogene TRBV3-2) and TRBJ1-4; TRBD1 matches 11 bases. Germline V gene data show CDR1 as LGHDT and CDR2 as YNNKEL (reference sequence). Trimming took 4 bases from V and 13 from J; bases not matched to a gene: 14. The CDR3 length is 16 residues. The CDR3 region has the DNA TGTGCCAGCAGCCCCCCTGGGGGACAGGGGGGCGGAAGACTGTTTTTT. Translated: CASSPPGGQGGGRLFF.

Notes on this clone: This CDR3 is also generated by other DNA sequences in the sample. The chain carries TRBV28 and TRBJ1-2, with 9 bases matching TRBD1. The V gene end was trimmed by 6 bases and the J gene end by 4 bases; junction bases not matched to a gene: 3. Germline CDR1 MDHEN, CDR2 SYDVKM. The CDR3 consists of 13 residues. The CDR3 protein is CASRTGGAYGYTF. The DNA of the CDR3 is TGTGCCAGCAGGACAGGGGGGGCCTATGGCTACACCTTC.

This chain joins TRBV7-2 and TRBJ1-2, with TRBD1 matching over 9 bases. V trimming: 4 bases; J trimming: 6 bases; junction bases outside the gene matches: 6. The CDR3 has 14 amino acids. Germline-derived CDR1 and CDR2 are SGHTA and FQGNSA. CDR3 amino acids: CASSSRTGEDGYTF. The CDR3 DNA sequence: TGTGCCAGCAGCTCTCGGACAGGGGAGGATGGCTACACCTTC.

This sequence joins TRBV4-2 and TRBJ1-3; perhaps TRBD1 as D (5 bases). Germline CDR1 reads LGHNA; CDR2 reads YNFKEQ. The CDR3 has 15 amino acids. V lost 0 bases and J 8 bases, leaving 14 bases between the germline ends. The CDR3 DNA reads TGTGCCAGCAGCCAAGATCAGCAGGGTGCGGACACCATATATTTT. This encodes CASSQDQQGADTIYF.

The chain links TRBV3-1 (or the pseudogene TRBV3-2) to TRBJ2-3; 14 bases are a match to TRBD2. The germline V gene has CDR1 LGHDT and CDR2 YNNKEL (reference sequence). J was trimmed by 4 bases and V by 6 bases; bases with no gene match: 3. This CDR3 has 15 residues. The CDR3: CASSQTSGRADTQYF. Here the CDR3 DNA reads TGTGCCAGCAGTCAGACTAGCGGGAGGGCAGATACGCAGTATTTT.

V gene TRBV18 combines with J gene TRBJ1-1, with TRBD1 matching 7 bases. With 3 bases clipped from V and 5 bases from J, the junction kept 3 bases outside the gene matches. CDR1 and CDR2 from the germline V gene are KGHSH and LQKENI. This CDR3 comprises 13 residues. This CDR3 is CASSPGTDTEAFF. The CDR3, as DNA: TGTGCCAGCTCACCTGGGACAGATACTGAAGCTTTCTTT.

This rearrangement joins TRBV3-1 (or the pseudogene TRBV3-2) to TRBJ2-5; D might be TRBD1 (6 bases). The CDR3 is made up of 14 amino acids. In germline, CDR1 is LGHDT, CDR2 YNNKEL (reference sequence). Deletions cut 2 bases from V and 2 bases from J, with 9 bases between. This CDR3 reads CASSQRDTQETQYF. In DNA form, the CDR3 reads TGTGCCAGCAGCCAACGGGACACGCAAGAGACCCAGTACTTC.

The gene calls are TRBV6-6 and TRBJ2-7; TRBD2 matches at 7 bases. Trimming at V came to 7 bases and at J to 5 bases, leaving 8 bases not matched to a gene. The CDR3 length is 13 residues. In germline, CDR1 is MNHNY, CDR2 SVGAGI (reference sequence). CDR3 coding DNA: TGTGCCAGCAAGGGCGGGAGCGGGCACGAGCAGTACTTC. Protein product: CASKGGSGHEQYF.

The chain employs TRBV29-1 and TRBJ2-1, with TRBD2 identical over 8 bases. The V and J ends lost 4 bases and 4 bases, in that order; junction bases with no gene match: 6. Germline V gene lookup returns CDR1 SQVTM and CDR2 ANQGSEA. This CDR3 is built from 14 residues. The CDR3 spells CSVVWRGVYNEQFF. CDR3 DNA sequence: TGCAGCGTTGTTTGGCGGGGGGTGTACAATGAGCAGTTCTTC.

The genes are TRBV30 and TRBJ2-7, with D uncertain. The CDR3 has 14 amino acids. Germline V gives CDR1 GTSNPN, CDR2 SVGIG (reference sequence). Trimming took 0 bases from V and 4 from J, leaving 13 bases between them. The CDR3 reads CAWSVDTFTYEQYF. The CDR3 region has the DNA TGTGCCTGGAGTGTCGACACCTTCACTTACGAGCAGTACTTC.

The chain has TRBV7-2 and TRBJ2-3; 13 positions match TRBD2. J was trimmed by 0 bases and V by 1 base; bases with no gene match: 1. CDR3 size: 17 residues. CDR1 SGHTA and CDR2 FQGNSA come from the germline V gene. CDR3: CASSLVGLAGSTDTQYF. CDR3 bases: TGTGCCAGCAGCTTAGTGGGACTAGCGGGGAGCACAGATACGCAGTATTTT.

This clone was detected only once. The chain joins TRBV19 to TRBJ1-2; no clear D gene. The CDR3 totals 13 residues. Deletions cut 5 bases from V and 4 bases from J, with 11 bases between. Per germline, CDR1 LNHDA and CDR2 SQIVND (reference sequence). The CDR3 nucleotides read TGTGCCAGTAGTCCACAGTTGCTCTATGGCTACACCTTC. This codes for CASSPQLLYGYTF.

This chain connects TRBV18 to TRBJ2-4; TRBD2 is a possible D gene (5 bases). Germline values: CDR1 KGHSH, CDR2 LQKENI. The CDR3 length is 16 residues. Trimming took 3 bases from V and 2 from J, leaving 14 bases between them. The DNA for the CDR3 is TGTGCCAGCTCACCCGGCGGGCAGAGTTCCAAAAACATTCAGTACTTC. Residues: CASSPGGQSSKNIQYF.

The gene calls are TRBV19 and TRBJ1-1; 8 positions agree with TRBD1. CDR1 is LNHDA, CDR2 SQIVND, per germline (reference sequence). This CDR3 comprises 13 residues. Germline trimming cut 7 bases from V and 6 bases from J; bases unmatched to any gene: 7. CDR3 residues: CASIGQGEAEAFF. The CDR3 coding sequence is TGTGCCAGTATTGGACAGGGTGAAGCTGAAGCTTTCTTT.

The chain uses TRBV19 and TRBJ1-5, with D possibly being TRBD1 (6 bases). Per the germline V gene, CDR1 is LNHDA and CDR2 is SQIVND (reference sequence). V lost 6 bases, J lost 7 bases, and 13 bases lay in between. This CDR3 is built from 13 residues. In DNA, the CDR3 is TGTGCCAGTAGCCCGGGGGGCAGGCAGCCCCAGCATTTT. This gives the protein CASSPGGRQPQHF.

The chain has TRBV19 and TRBJ2-2; a weak D match, TRBD1 (5 bases). Deletions cut 3 bases from V and 1 base from J, with 9 bases between. The CDR3 sequence is 15 residues long. The V gene's germline CDR1 is LNHDA and CDR2 SQIVND (reference sequence). The CDR3 region is CASSIQGMNTGELFF. In nucleotides, the CDR3 is TGTGCCAGTAGTATCCAGGGTATGAACACCGGGGAGCTGTTTTTT.

The chain is built from TRBV9 and TRBJ2-1, with a possible D match to TRBD1 (7 bases). In germline, CDR1 is SGDLS, CDR2 YYNGEE. Trimming cost V 4 bases and J 1 base, with 15 bases left between them. The CDR3 spans 16 residues. The CDR3 DNA sequence: TGTGCCAGCAGCCCCCAGGGGGGCAGATCCTACAATGAGCAGTTCTTC. It yields the protein CASSPQGGRSYNEQFF.

The chain employs TRBV30 and TRBJ1-1; D is possibly TRBD1 (6 bases). Germline V gene data show CDR1 as GTSNPN and CDR2 as SVGIG (reference sequence). Deletions cut 1 base from V and 6 bases from J, with 12 bases between. The CDR3 is made up of 13 amino acids. This CDR3 reads CAWSDRAAAEAFF. The CDR3 bases are TGTGCCTGGAGTGACAGGGCCGCCGCTGAAGCTTTCTTT.

This clone showed up just once. The chain has TRBV14 and TRBJ2-7; perhaps TRBD1 as D (7 bases). This CDR3 contains 14 residues. The germline gives CDR1 SGHDN, CDR2 FVKESK. Trimming took 4 bases from V and 2 from J, leaving 12 bases between them. CDR3 loop: CASSPTGTAYEQYF. CDR3 nucleotides: TGTGCCAGCAGCCCGACAGGGACTGCCTACGAGCAGTACTTC.

The gene calls are TRBV30 and TRBJ1-5, with 7 bases that match TRBD1. The germline gives CDR1 GTSNPN, CDR2 SVGIG (reference sequence). Trimming at V came to 2 bases and at J to 2 bases, leaving 6 bases not matched to a gene. The CDR3 is made up of 15 amino acids. The CDR3 sequence: CAWSLTGLGNQPQHF. In DNA form, the CDR3 reads TGTGCCTGGAGTCTGACAGGGTTAGGCAATCAGCCCCAGCATTTT.

V usage is TRBV30 and J usage is TRBJ2-1; D remains ambiguous. Germline V lookup: CDR1 GTSNPN, CDR2 SVGIG (reference sequence). V lost 4 bases and J lost 6, with 7 bases in between. This CDR3 spans 11 amino acids. CDR3 region: CAWTQSNEQFF. DNA of the CDR3: TGTGCCTGGACACAAAGCAATGAGCAGTTCTTC.

V gene TRBV7-8 combines with J gene TRBJ2-3; D gene ambiguous. The CDR3 extends over 13 amino acids. Trimming cost V 4 bases and J 1 base, with 6 bases left between them. Per germline, CDR1 SGHVS and CDR2 FQNEAQ. The CDR3 spells CASSWPGTDTQYF. As DNA, the CDR3 is TGTGCCAGCAGCTGGCCCGGCACAGATACGCAGTATTTT.

In its sample, this clone was seen a few times. The rearrangement links TRBV7-2 to TRBJ2-1, with 8 bases aligning to TRBD1. Trimming cost V 4 bases and J 6 bases; bases outside gene matches: 2. The CDR3 is 13 residues long. Germline V gene data show CDR1 as SGHTA and CDR2 as FQGNSA. The CDR3, as DNA: TGTGCCAGCAGCTGGGACAGGTCCAATGAGCAGTTCTTC. This encodes CASSWDRSNEQFF.

V gene TRBV25-1 combines with J gene TRBJ2-3, with D perhaps TRBD2 (5 bases). Germline V CDR1 and CDR2: MGHDK, SYGVNS. V was shortened by 0 bases and J by 6 bases, with 7 bases between the two germline ends. This CDR3 is 13 amino acids long. For the CDR3, the DNA is TGTGCCAGCAGTGAATATAAGCGGGATACGCAGTATTTT. Its translation: CASSEYKRDTQYF. The whole variable domain, filled in from reference TRBV25-1 and TRBJ2-3, reads EADIYQTPRYLVIGTGKKITLECSQTMGHDKMYWYQQDPGMELHLIHYSYGVNSTEKGDLSSESTVSRIRTEHFPLTLESARPSHTSQYLCASSEYKRDTQYFGPGTRLTVL.